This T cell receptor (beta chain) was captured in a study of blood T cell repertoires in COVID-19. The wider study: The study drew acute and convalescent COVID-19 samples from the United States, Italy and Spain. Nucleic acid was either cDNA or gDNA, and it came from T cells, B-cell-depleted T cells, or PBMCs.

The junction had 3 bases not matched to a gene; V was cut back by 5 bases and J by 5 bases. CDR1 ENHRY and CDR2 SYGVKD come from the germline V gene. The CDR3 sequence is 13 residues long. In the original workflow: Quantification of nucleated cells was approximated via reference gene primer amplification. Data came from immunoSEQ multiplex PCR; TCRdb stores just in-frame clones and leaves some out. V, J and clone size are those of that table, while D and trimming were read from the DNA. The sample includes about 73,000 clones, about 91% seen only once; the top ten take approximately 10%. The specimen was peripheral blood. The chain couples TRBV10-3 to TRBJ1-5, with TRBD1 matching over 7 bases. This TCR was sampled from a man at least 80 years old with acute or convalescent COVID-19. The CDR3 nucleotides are TGTGCCATCAGTACAGGGGACGATCAGCCCCAGCATTTT. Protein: CAISTGDDQPQHF.